These T cell receptor beta chains were read from a single sample in a study of T cell changes during pregnancy in multiple sclerosis. The data were produced by immunoSEQ multiplex PCR, yet TCRdb's version contains in-frame clones alone and is incomplete. The table includes some 50,000 clones, roughly 90% detected once. The specimen was peripheral blood, collected in the first trimester of pregnancy. These receptors were collected from a female donor in good health, enrolled as a control in a pregnancy study. Each CDR3 is given without its conserved first and last residue. Each record gives: J gene, clone size, V gene, CDR3 protein. The listing skips clone size in some rows; elsewhere it reads once, few, many or a size class.

TRBJ2-5 once TRBV5-1 ASRQGETQY
TRBJ2-7 NA TRBV19 ASSTGLHYEQY
TRBJ1-2 NA TRBV6-1 ASSEGQGGRGYT
TRBJ2-2 NA TRBV7-9 ASTLASLHTGELF
TRBJ2-2 once TRBV5-1 ASSFPSGPGELF
TRBJ2-7 NA TRBV2 ASSEAAGAPYEQY
TRBJ1-1 NA TRBV28 ASRTGGRAF
TRBJ1-4 NA TRBV6-6 ASRFGQGERNEKLF
TRBJ2-1 NA TRBV28 ASSSGGQGAF
TRBJ2-2 NA TRBV28 ASSPQGAGTGELF
TRBJ2-2 once TRBV30 AWSVSRAGVNTGELF
TRBJ2-5 NA TRBV6-1 ASTGVETQY
TRBJ2-3 NA TRBV10-2 ASKTSGKGTQY
TRBJ1-6 NA TRBV7-9 ASTSQGSSYNSPLH
TRBJ2-7 once TRBV5-1 ASSLVESYEQY
TRBJ2-1 NA TRBV11-2 ASSLLSSGRAGQF
TRBJ2-3 NA TRBV6-1 ASTKLAGGTDTQY
TRBJ2-7 NA TRBV5-1 ASSEPDRVEQY
TRBJ2-5 NA TRBV29-1 SVEDLLAGARETQY
TRBJ2-5 NA TRBV2 ASQLAGGQETQY
TRBJ2-2 NA TRBV27 ASSSVAGSNTGELF
TRBJ2-1 few TRBV30 AWSVSMEYNEQF
TRBJ2-7 NA TRBV28 ASVTSGGHYEQY
TRBJ2-7 NA TRBV2 ASSYTSGGS
TRBJ2-3 NA TRBV19 ASSIEGRPDTQY